The clone carrying this T cell receptor (beta chain) was counted a few times. The antigen remains unidentified. Samples each had at least 5 micrograms of total RNA extracted. A second PCR, run for roughly 7 to 12 cycles, used a sample-barcoded 5' primer plus a J-beta primer mix. No fewer than 3 million CDR3-containing paired-end reads came from each sample. TCRdb ran MiXCR on the 5' RACE reads and lists one entry per CDR3 protein. This sample yields more than 500,000 distinct CDR3 sequences, of which 27% are seen a single time; about 18% belongs to the top ten. Trimming at V came to 5 bases and at J to 0 bases, leaving 26 bases not matched to a gene. The CDR3 sequence is 23 residues long. Germline loops: CDR1 SGHAT, CDR2 FQDESV (reference sequence). This entry is derived from a study of blood T cells in healthy people across ages. Findings of the study overall: Since the PBMCs were unsorted, naive and antigen-experienced cells could not be conclusively compared. Relative to aged donors, long-lived donors carried more naive CD4+ cells and displayed higher diversity.

The genes are TRBV11-1 and TRBJ2-1; 9 bases line up with TRBD1. Sequences were obtained from blood. The clonotype originates from a woman aged 70 to 79 in good health. This chain's CDR3 is CASSPSWGGGGQGLDTSYNEQFF. CDR3 sequence (DNA): TGTGCCAGCAGCCCCTCATGGGGGGGAGGGGGACAGGGTCTCGATACCTCCTACAATGAGCAGTTCTTC.